This TCR beta chain comes out of a study of CD4 T cells in relation to SARS-CoV-2 and coronaviruses. Whole-study findings and limits: In roughly two thirds of donors, memory CD4+ clonotypes crossrecognized SARS-CoV-2 and at least one common cold coronavirus spike.

On this clone: Antigen unknown.

CD4+ T cells from unexposed donors were obtained before the COVID-19 pandemic (2011-2018). CD4+ T cells were isolated from the cells after more than nine days of culture. Half the medium was replaced with IL-2 medium on days 3 and 7. The assay was immunoSEQ multiplex PCR, and TCRdb's table has in-frame clones only and misses some. This sample carries tens of thousands of clones, 65% to 80% of them seen once, and the ten largest clones take approximately 13%. The TCR comes from a human donor in good health. Specimen: CD4+ T cells from PBMCs, cultured in vitro.

The CDR3 coding sequence is TGCGCCAGCAGCTTGGGGCGACAAAGCTTTGTAACTGGTGAAGCTTTCTTT. This sequence encodes CASSLGRQSFVTGEAFF. The genes are TRBV5-1 and TRBJ1-1; no clear D gene. The V end was cut by 0 bases, the J end by 7 bases, with 22 bases between. The CDR3 is 17 amino acids. Germline values: CDR1 SGHRS, CDR2 YFSETQ.